Listed here are 13 T cell receptor beta chains from one sample, sequenced in a study of OX40 agonist ivuxolimab in advanced cancers. Assay: immunoSEQ multiplex PCR; the TCRdb copy retains only in-frame clones and omits some. In the table there are some 51,000 clones, approximately 86% of which are singletons. Here the sequenced sample was CD4+ or CD8+ T cells sorted from blood, taken in a trial of the OX40 agonist ivuxolimab. These receptors all come from an adult with an advanced solid tumor such as melanoma, head and neck, liver or kidney cancer.

The chain couples TRBV7-9 to TRBJ1-1; D not certain. Germline V lookup: CDR1 SEHNR, CDR2 FQNEAQ (reference sequence). Trimming took off 6 bases at V and 0 bases at J, with 14 bases between the two ends. This CDR3 has 15 residues. The CDR3 nucleotides read TGTGCCAGCAGACGAAGCAGTGGGGTGAACACTGAAGCTTTCTTT. Amino acids: CASRRSSGVNTEAFF. Drawing the rest from reference TRBV7-9 and TRBJ1-1, the complete variable domain is DTGVSQNPRHKITKRGQNVTFRCDPISEHNRLYWYRQTLGQGPEFLTYFQNEAQLEKSRLLSDRFSAERPKGSFSTLEIQRTEQGDSAMYLCASRRSSGVNTEAFFGQGTRLTVV.

The V gene is TRBV6-5, the J gene TRBJ2-1; D unresolved. The CDR3 contains 15 residues. V gave up 2 bases and J gave up 10 bases, with 18 bases separating them. Looked up from germline, CDR1 is MNHEY and CDR2 is SVGAGI. CDR3 residues: CASSYVTVLSGEQFF. In nucleotides, the CDR3 is TGTGCCAGCAGTTACGTTACAGTATTATCCGGGGAGCAGTTCTTC.

The chain uses TRBV5-1 and TRBJ2-3; 8 positions agree with TRBD2. The CDR3 runs to 14 residues. From germline, CDR1 is SGHRS and CDR2 YFSETQ. The trim removed 4 bases at V and 4 bases at J, leaving 5 bases unmatched. The CDR3 loop reads CASSGNSGADTQYF. The CDR3 nucleotides are TGCGCCAGCAGCGGAAATAGCGGGGCAGATACGCAGTATTTT.

In its sample, this clone was seen once. The chain is built from TRBV6-1 and TRBJ2-7; the D gene is possibly TRBD1 (6 bases). The CDR3 consists of 14 residues. Trimming left V 7 bases short and J 0 bases short, with 13 bases between. Germline V gives CDR1 MNHNS, CDR2 SASEGT. In DNA, the CDR3 is TGTGCCAGCACCCTACAGGGAAGCTCCTACGAGCAGTACTTC. It yields the protein CASTLQGSSYEQYF.

The rearrangement uses TRBV27 and TRBJ1-1; no clear D gene. This CDR3 comprises 14 residues. Trimming shortened V by 9 bases and J by 0 bases, and 14 bases separated the two germline ends. Germline loops: CDR1 MNHEY, CDR2 SMNVEV (reference sequence). The CDR3 DNA reads as TGTGCCAGTCGGCCGGCCGGACTGAACACTGAAGCTTTCTTT. This sequence encodes CASRPAGLNTEAFF.

This clone has just a few counts. The chain uses TRBV7-9 and TRBJ2-6; D uncertain. The V gene's germline CDR1 is SEHNR and CDR2 FQNEAQ (reference sequence). The CDR3 is 17 amino acids. V lost 3 bases to trimming and J lost 1 base, with 13 bases between them. The CDR3 coding sequence is TGTGCCAGCAGCTTGGCCTACGCCCAGTCTGGGGCCAACGTCCTGACTTTC. This translates into CASSLAYAQSGANVLTF.

The chain joins TRBV30 to TRBJ2-7, with D maybe TRBD2 (6 bases). Per the germline V gene, CDR1 is GTSNPN and CDR2 is SVGIG (reference sequence). Trimming removed 3 bases at V and 6 bases at J, with 9 bases between. The CDR3 covers 11 residues. The CDR3 coding sequence is TGTGCCTGGAGAAGCGGGCCCGAGCAGTACTTC. It is translated as CAWRSGPEQYF.

V gene TRBV11-1 combines with J gene TRBJ2-1, with 7 bases aligning to TRBD1. Germline lookup yields CDR1 SGHAT and CDR2 FQDESV (reference sequence). Trimming cost V 3 bases and J 10 bases; bases outside gene matches: 18. The CDR3 runs 17 residues. CDR3 in amino acids: CASSLEAGTALLKEQFF. The CDR3 DNA reads TGTGCCAGCAGCTTGGAAGCCGGGACAGCTCTTCTCAAAGAGCAGTTCTTC. Variable domain in full (rest from reference TRBV11-1 and TRBJ2-1): EAEVAQSPRYKITEKSQAVAFWCDPISGHATLYWYRQILGQGPELLVQFQDESVVDDSQLPKDRFSAERLKGVDSTLKIQPAELGDSAMYLCASSLEAGTALLKEQFFGPGTRLTVL.

J is TRBJ2-3 and V is TRBV27; weak D call: TRBD2 (6 bases). Per germline, CDR1 MNHEY and CDR2 SMNVEV (reference sequence). V was cut by 6 bases and J by 1 base, with 17 bases left in between. This CDR3 comprises 16 residues. The CDR3 is CASSPPGGRRTDTQYF. CDR3 bases: TGTGCCAGCAGCCCTCCCGGAGGGAGGCGCACAGATACGCAGTATTTT.

This chain connects TRBV19 to TRBJ2-7, with TRBD1 matching over 9 bases. The germline V gene has CDR1 LNHDA and CDR2 SQIVND (reference sequence). V gave up 7 bases and J gave up 3 bases; unmatched junction bases: 1. The CDR3 sequence is 12 residues long. The CDR3 region is CASMDRGYEQYF. DNA of the CDR3: TGTGCCAGTATGGACAGGGGCTACGAGCAGTACTTC.

The chain joins TRBV19 to TRBJ2-5, with D tentatively TRBD1 or TRBD2 (5 bases each). TRBJ2-7 matches the DNA end more closely, so the J call is doubtful. This CDR3 comprises 14 residues. Germline V gene lookup returns CDR1 LNHDA and CDR2 SQIVND (reference sequence). This CDR3 is CASSSRDVAYEQYF. CDR3 DNA sequence: TGTGCCAGTAGTTCACGGGACGTCGCCTACGAGCAGTACTTC.

This clone came up once. CDR3 sequence reads: CASSYLGRGLDEQYF. CDR3 bases: TGTGCCAGCAGTTATCTCGGGAGGGGGCTCGACGAGCAGTACTTC. This chain joins TRBV6-6 and TRBJ2-7, with a tentative D call TRBD2 (8 bases). This CDR3 has 15 amino acids. V was trimmed by 3 bases and J by 5 bases, leaving 17 bases between them. Germline V gene lookup returns CDR1 MNHNY and CDR2 SVGAGI (reference sequence).

The chain carries TRBV30 and TRBJ2-3; 10 bases fit TRBD2. The CDR3 covers 16 residues. J lost 2 bases, V lost 3 bases, and 8 bases had no gene match. The germline CDR1 and CDR2 sequences are GTSNPN and SVGIG (reference sequence). Written as DNA, the CDR3 is TGTGCCTGGAGCCAAGGACTAGCGGCCCTCACAGATACGCAGTATTTT. Translating it yields CAWSQGLAALTDTQYF.